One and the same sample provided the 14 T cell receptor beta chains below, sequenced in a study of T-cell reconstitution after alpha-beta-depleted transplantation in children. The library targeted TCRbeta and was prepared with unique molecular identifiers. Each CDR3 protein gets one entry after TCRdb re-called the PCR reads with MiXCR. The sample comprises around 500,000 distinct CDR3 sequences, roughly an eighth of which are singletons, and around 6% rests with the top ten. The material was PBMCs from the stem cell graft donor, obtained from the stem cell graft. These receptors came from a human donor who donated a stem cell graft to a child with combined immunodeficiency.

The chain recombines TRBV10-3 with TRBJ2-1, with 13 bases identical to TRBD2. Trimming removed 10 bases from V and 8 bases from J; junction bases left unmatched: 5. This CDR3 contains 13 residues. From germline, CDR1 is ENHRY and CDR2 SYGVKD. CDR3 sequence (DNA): TGTGCCACCGGACTAGCGGGAGACGATGAGCAGTTCTTC. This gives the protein CATGLAGDDEQFF.

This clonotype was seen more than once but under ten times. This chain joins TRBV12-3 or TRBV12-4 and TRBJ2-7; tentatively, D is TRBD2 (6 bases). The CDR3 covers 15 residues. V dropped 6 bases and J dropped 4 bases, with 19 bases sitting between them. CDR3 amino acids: CASSGRGARRYEQYF. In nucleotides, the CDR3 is TGTGCCAGCAGCGGGAGAGGGGCCCGTCGTTACGAGCAGTACTTC.

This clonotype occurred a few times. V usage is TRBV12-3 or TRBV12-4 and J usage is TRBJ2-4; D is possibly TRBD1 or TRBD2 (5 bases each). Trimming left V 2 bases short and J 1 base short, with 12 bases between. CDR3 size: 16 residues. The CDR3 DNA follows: TGTGCCAGCAGTTTATGGGACCCGGGGGCCAAAAACATTCAGTACTTC. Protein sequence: CASSLWDPGAKNIQYF.

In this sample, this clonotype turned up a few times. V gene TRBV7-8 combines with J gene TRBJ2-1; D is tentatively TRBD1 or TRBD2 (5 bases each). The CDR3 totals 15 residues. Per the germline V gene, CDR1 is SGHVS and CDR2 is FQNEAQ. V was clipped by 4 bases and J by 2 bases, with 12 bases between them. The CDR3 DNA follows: TGTGCCAGCAGCTCGTCCGGGACCCCCTACAATGAGCAGTTCTTC. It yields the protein CASSSSGTPYNEQFF.

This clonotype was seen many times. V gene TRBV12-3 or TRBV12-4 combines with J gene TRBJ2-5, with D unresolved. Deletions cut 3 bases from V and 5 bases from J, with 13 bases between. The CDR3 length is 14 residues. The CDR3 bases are TGTGCCAGCAGTTTTTCTGTAGCCGTTGAGACCCAGTACTTC. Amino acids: CASSFSVAVETQYF.

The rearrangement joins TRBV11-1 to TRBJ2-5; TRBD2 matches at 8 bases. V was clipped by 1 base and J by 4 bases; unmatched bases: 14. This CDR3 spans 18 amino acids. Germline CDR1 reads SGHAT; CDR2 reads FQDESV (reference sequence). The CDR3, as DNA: TGTGCCAGCAGCTTAGTAGAGTTGGCGGGAGGCCTTGGAGAGACCCAGTACTTC. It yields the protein CASSLVELAGGLGETQYF. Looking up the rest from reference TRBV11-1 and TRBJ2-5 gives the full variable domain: EAEVAQSPRYKITEKSQAVAFWCDPISGHATLYWYRQILGQGPELLVQFQDESVVDDSQLPKDRFSAERLKGVDSTLKIQPAELGDSAMYLCASSLVELAGGLGETQYFGPGTRLLVL.

CDR3 nucleotides: TGTGCCAGCGGACTGGGACTCACCTACGAGCAGTACTTC. Translation gives CASGLGLTYEQYF. The chain combines TRBV27 with TRBJ2-7, with D possibly TRBD2 on 6 matching bases. The CDR3 runs to 13 residues. Germline V lookup: CDR1 MNHEY, CDR2 SMNVEV (reference sequence). V dropped 8 bases and J dropped 2 bases, with 13 bases sitting between them.

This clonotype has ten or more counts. The DNA for the CDR3 is TGTGCCAGCAGTTACCGGGACAGTCCGTGCGAGCAGTACTTC. This sequence encodes CASSYRDSPCEQYF. J is TRBJ2-7 and V is TRBV6-7, with 7 nucleotides matching TRBD1. TRBV6-7 is labeled an ORF, and its function is uncertain. J lost 6 bases, V lost 2 bases, and 7 bases had no gene match. The CDR3 runs 14 residues.

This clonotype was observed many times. This CDR3 reads CASSPTSGRNEQFF. CDR3 DNA: TGTGCCAGCAGTCCGACTAGCGGGAGGAATGAGCAGTTCTTC. V usage is TRBV9 and J usage is TRBJ2-1; 13 nucleotides agree with TRBD2. The trim removed 5 bases at V and 7 bases at J, leaving 3 bases unmatched. This CDR3 is 14 amino acids long. Germline V gene lookup returns CDR1 SGDLS and CDR2 YYNGEE. The whole variable domain, remainder taken from reference TRBV9 and TRBJ2-1, is DSGVTQTPKHLITATGQRVTLRCSPRSGDLSVYWYQQSLDQGLQFLIQYYNGEERAKGNILERFSAQQFPDLHSELNLSSLELGDSALYFCASSPTSGRNEQFFGPGTRLTVL.

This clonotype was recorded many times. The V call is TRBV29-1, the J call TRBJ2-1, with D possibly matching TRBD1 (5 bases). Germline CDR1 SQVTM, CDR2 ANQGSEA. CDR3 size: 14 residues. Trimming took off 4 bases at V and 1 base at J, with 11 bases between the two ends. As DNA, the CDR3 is TGCAGCGTTGCCTCAGGGTTATCCTACAATGAGCAGTTCTTC. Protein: CSVASGLSYNEQFF.

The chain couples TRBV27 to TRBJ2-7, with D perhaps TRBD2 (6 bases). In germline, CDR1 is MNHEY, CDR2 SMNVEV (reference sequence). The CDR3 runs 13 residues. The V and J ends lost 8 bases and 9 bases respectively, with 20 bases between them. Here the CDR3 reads CASGVTGAGGQYF. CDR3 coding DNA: TGTGCCAGCGGAGTTACGGGAGCGGGCGGGCAGTACTTC.

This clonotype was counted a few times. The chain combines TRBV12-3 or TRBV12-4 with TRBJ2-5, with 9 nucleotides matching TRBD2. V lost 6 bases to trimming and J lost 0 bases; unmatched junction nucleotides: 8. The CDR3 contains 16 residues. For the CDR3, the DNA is TGTGCCAGCAGCCCCCTGACTAGCGGTTACCAAGAGACCCAGTACTTC. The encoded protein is CASSPLTSGYQETQYF.

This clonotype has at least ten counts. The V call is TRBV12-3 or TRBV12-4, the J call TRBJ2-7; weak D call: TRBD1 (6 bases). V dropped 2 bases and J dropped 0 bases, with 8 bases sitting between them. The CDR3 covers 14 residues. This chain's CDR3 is CASSLNRVSYEQYF. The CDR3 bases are TGTGCCAGCAGTTTAAACAGGGTCTCCTACGAGCAGTACTTC.

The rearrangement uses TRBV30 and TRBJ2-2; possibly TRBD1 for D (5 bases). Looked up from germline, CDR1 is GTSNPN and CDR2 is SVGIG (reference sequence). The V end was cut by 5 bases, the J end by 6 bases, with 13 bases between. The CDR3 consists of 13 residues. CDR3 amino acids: CAWGLKGSGELFF. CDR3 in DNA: TGTGCCTGGGGGCTTAAGGGGTCCGGGGAGCTGTTTTTT.